A selection of T cell receptor beta chains follows, all from one sample in a study of post-analysis software for immune sequencing data. TCRdb re-called the PCR reads through MiXCR, storing one row per CDR3 protein. The data show about 620,000 distinct CDR3 sequences, around 40% seen once. The sample comprised blood. These receptors all come from a girl under 18 with multiple sclerosis. Each CDR3 is given with its conserved first and last residue. The D gene is left open where the match is weak. Size is stated for part of the rows, as once, few or many counts, or as a class when the clone is expanded.

cdr3_length	d_call	v_call	j_call	clone_size	cdr3_aa	cdr3_nt
11	-	TRBV29-1	TRBJ2-7	few	CSVGTDFEQYF	TGCAGCGTCGGGACTGACTTCGAGCAGTACTTC
19	-	TRBV3-1	TRBJ1-6	once	CASSRLTAAAGSYNSPLHF	TGTGCCAGCAGCCGATTGACAGCAGCAGCCGGCTCCTATAATTCACCCCTCCACTTT
11	-	TRBV10-3	TRBJ1-2	-	CAISGAGAYTF	TGTGCCATCAGTGGTGCCGGAGCGTACACCTTC
12	-	TRBV25-1	TRBJ1-2	-	CASWTSYRGYTF	TGTGCCAGCTGGACTAGCTATAGAGGCTACACCTTC
11	-	TRBV20-1	TRBJ1-2	few	CRAQVGYGYTF	TGCAGGGCTCAGGTCGGATATGGCTACACCTTC
14	-	TRBV20-1	TRBJ1-1	-	CSAREVGRATEAFF	TGCAGTGCTAGAGAGGTAGGGAGGGCCACTGAAGCTTTCTTT
14	-	TRBV12-3/TRBV12-4	TRBJ1-6	-	CASRTGRDNSPLHF	TGTGCCAGCAGAACAGGGAGAGATAATTCACCCCTCCACTTT
15	-	TRBV3-1	TRBJ1-2	-	CASSRGTRAGEGYTF	TGTGCCAGCAGCCGCGGGACGAGGGCCGGGGAAGGCTACACCTTC
15	TRBD2	TRBV11-2	TRBJ2-1	-	CASSFGTSGGYEQFF	TGTGCCAGCAGCTTCGGGACTAGCGGGGGGTATGAGCAGTTCTTC
14	TRBD1	TRBV12-3/TRBV12-4	TRBJ2-7	-	CASSPTGGRSEQYF	TGTGCCAGCAGTCCGACAGGGGGTCGGAGCGAGCAGTACTTC
11	-	TRBV20-1	TRBJ2-3	few	CSADDTDTQYF	TGCAGTGCCGATGACACAGATACGCAGTATTTT
13	-	TRBV29-1	TRBJ1-2	-	CSVDPGLGGGYTF	TGCAGCGTTGATCCCGGGTTAGGAGGGGGCTACACCTTC
16	TRBD1	TRBV12-3/TRBV12-4	TRBJ1-5	few	CASSGRRTGVGQPQHF	TGTGCCAGCAGTGGCCGCCGGACAGGGGTGGGACAGCCCCAGCATTTT
16	-	TRBV21-1	TRBJ2-1	few	CASSSRDRGPCNEQFF	TGTGCCAGCAGCTCCAGGGACAGGGGGCCGTGCAATGAGCAGTTCTTC
16	-	TRBV7-2	TRBJ2-5	-	CASSPRVARYQETQYF	TGTGCCAGCAGCCCCCGAGTAGCGAGATACCAAGAGACCCAGTACTTC
13	-	TRBV6-5	TRBJ2-7	few	CASSNSRVGEQYF	TGTGCCAGCAGCAACTCAAGGGTTGGAGAGCAGTACTTC
15	-	TRBV5-1	TRBJ2-7	-	CASSLEPGPTYEQYF	TGCGCCAGCAGCTTGGAGCCAGGGCCCACCTACGAGCAGTACTTC
11	-	TRBV13	TRBJ2-1	-	CASTRGRWQFF	TGTGCCAGCACCCGTGGGAGGTGGCAGTTCTTC
14	-	TRBV30	TRBJ1-5	-	CAWSNAGMGQPQHF	TGTGCCTGGAGTAATGCCGGGATGGGTCAGCCCCAGCATTTT
14	TRBD1	TRBV2	TRBJ2-7	-	CASSRGQGSYEQYF	TGTGCTAGCAGCCGCGGACAGGGTTCCTACGAGCAGTACTTC
12	-	TRBV20-1	TRBJ1-1	-	CSAREGGYEAFF	TGCAGTGCTAGGGAGGGGGGGTATGAAGCTTTCTTT
17	-	TRBV25-1	TRBJ2-7	once	CASSRSRITHILDEQYF	TGTGCCAGCTCAAGATCGAGGATTACCCATATCTTGGATGAGCAGTACTTC
14	TRBD1	TRBV12-3/TRBV12-4	TRBJ2-7	few	CASSFQGASNEQYF	TGTGCCAGCAGTTTTCAGGGGGCTTCCAACGAGCAGTACTTC
15	-	TRBV7-9	TRBJ1-1	-	CASSLNADGNTEAFF	TGTGCCAGCAGCTTAAATGCGGACGGGAACACTGAAGCTTTCTTT
11	-	TRBV6-5	TRBJ2-7	many	CASSYSSEQYF	TGTGCCAGCAGTTACTCGAGCGAGCAGTACTTC
14	TRBD2	TRBV24-1	TRBJ2-1	-	CATSDTREGNEQFF	TGTGCCACCAGTGACACGCGGGAGGGCAATGAGCAGTTCTTC
13	TRBD1	TRBV7-9	TRBJ1-1	-	CASITGTGDEAFF	TGTGCCAGCATAACCGGGACAGGGGATGAAGCTTTCTTT
14	-	TRBV4-1	TRBJ1-4	few	CASSQVGGEEKLFF	TGCGCCAGCAGCCAAGTCGGAGGGGAGGAAAAACTGTTTTTT
13	-	TRBV5-1	TRBJ1-4	-	CASSLANYGKRFF	TGCGCCAGCAGCTTGGCCAATTACGGAAAACGGTTTTTT
14	TRBD2	TRBV20-1	TRBJ2-3	-	CSARTGTNTDTQYF	TGCAGTGCTAGAACCGGGACTAACACAGATACGCAGTATTTT
15	-	TRBV20-1	TRBJ2-5	-	CSARAVGGHPGEQYF	TGCAGTGCTAGAGCAGTCGGGGGCCACCCGGGGGAGCAGTACTTC
15	-	TRBV12-3/TRBV12-4	TRBJ2-3	-	CASSSRTMGADTQYF	TGTGCCAGCAGTTCTAGGACTATGGGCGCAGATACGCAGTATTTT
14	TRBD1	TRBV5-1	TRBJ2-7	-	CASRYAGGADEQYF	TGCGCCAGCAGGTACGCAGGGGGCGCAGACGAGCAGTACTTC
15	TRBD1	TRBV5-6	TRBJ1-5	-	CASSRWTGGNQPQHF	TGTGCCAGCAGTAGATGGACAGGGGGCAATCAGCCCCAGCATTTT
15	TRBD1	TRBV7-2	TRBJ2-1	-	CASSMDRASYNEQFF	TGTGCCAGCAGCATGGACAGGGCGTCCTACAATGAGCAGTTCTTC
15	-	TRBV6-5	TRBJ2-7	-	CASSAVGGDTYEQYF	TGTGCCAGCAGTGCCGTTGGAGGAGATACCTACGAGCAGTACTTC
13	-	TRBV24-1	TRBJ2-3	-	CATSVGLADTQYF	TGTGCCACCAGTGTTGGGTTGGCAGATACGCAGTATTTT
15	TRBD1	TRBV2	TRBJ2-1	-	CASSERTGGYNEQFF	TGTGCCAGCAGTGAGAGGACAGGGGGCTACAATGAGCAGTTCTTC
13	-	TRBV30	TRBJ1-2	-	CAWTPGNLYGYTF	TGTGCCTGGACCCCCGGAAACCTCTATGGCTACACCTTC
20	TRBD2	TRBV24-1	TRBJ2-1	-	CATSDVRANGLAGSYNEQFF	TGTGCCACCAGTGATGTCAGGGCGAATGGACTAGCGGGATCCTACAATGAGCAGTTCTTC